This note documents a single T cell receptor (beta chain) sequence. The donors were adults (healthy and HIV-negative) with no recent acute infections or vaccinations. The V gene end was trimmed by 0 bases and the J gene end by 2 bases; junction bases not matched to a gene: 3. The CDR3 has 15 amino acids. CDR1 and CDR2 from the germline V gene are SGDLS and YYNGEE. This sample is drawn from a study of shared clonotypes between healthy human individuals. Study processing details: Filtering differed since immunoSEQ provided only junctions, with no quality scores. Data came from immunoSEQ multiplex PCR; TCRdb stores just in-frame clones and leaves some out. V, J and clone size derive from that table, while D and trimming were established from the DNA sequence. Of about 1.4 million clones detected, 96% appear once; the ten largest clones hold roughly 1.1%.

The sequence was obtained from a man aged 25 to 45 in good health. The sample consisted of naive CD4+ T cells sorted from blood. The subset here: CD45RA+ positively selected. The rearrangement joins TRBV9 to TRBJ1-1; 8 positions agree with TRBD1. CDR3 sequence (DNA): TGTGCCAGCAGCGTAGGGACAGGGTCTAACACTGAAGCTTTCTTT. This sequence encodes CASSVGTGSNTEAFF.